This entry concerns a single TCR beta chain. The sample holds a few counts of this clonotype. The target of this receptor is not known. No per-base quality is available; no much larger clone lies one base away. The data derive from a study of CD8+CD57+ T cells in acquired aplastic anemia (dated by TCRdb to about 2018). Concerning the study at large: DNA extracted from sorted CD4+ and CD8+ cells had a mean of roughly 3.4 ug, with a range of roughly 0.18 to 27.4 ug. What the authors observed across the whole study: Twenty-nine CD8+ CDR3 sequences were found to be shared between patients and controls, but these sequences appeared to be highly expressed in patients and within the immunodominant clones of the patients. No significant difference in CD8+ Simpson's diversity was found between patients and healthy controls (P=0.060).

Genomic DNA was used as template for profiling of TCR beta VDJ combinations and CDR3 sequences. An Illumina HiSeq 2000 was the platform used for TCR repertoire sequencing. The source study handled its data this way. Repertoires were assessed using TRBV/TRBJ rearrangement plots, CDR3 size and DJ length profiles, and Simpson's diversity index. The most abundant DNA sequence in the deep sequencing data was defined as the immunodominant clone. CDR3 amino acid sequences were checked for sharing across subjects and were also compared against the VDJdb database and published repertoires. The raw public reads went through TCRdb reprocessing: fastp at Q25, MiXCR clone calling, in-frame beta chains kept. Rows with a matching CDR3 protein are joined into one entry that keeps the most common DNA and genes. The V and J calls follow TCRdb's processing rather than the paper's. This sample comprises about 190,000 distinct CDR3 sequences, under 70% of them detected only once. Just over 45% of the sample belongs to the ten largest clones.

At the junction V is shortened by 6 bases and J by 4 bases; bases outside the gene matches: 3. CDR1 and CDR2 are read off the germline V gene (reference sequence) as DFQATT and SNEGSKA. The CDR3 starts with the cysteine, ends with the phenylalanine, and has 12 residues. Just the 36-base CDR3 DNA is kept, in frame starting at base 1. In the study, sorted CD4+ and CD8+ blood T cells from patients with severe aplastic anemia and from healthy subjects underwent deep sequencing of TCR repertoires. Ficoll-Paque density gradient centrifugation was used to isolate peripheral blood mononuclear cells. Before DNA extraction, CD4+ and CD8+ T cells were sorted by FACS or by magnetic beads.

The receptor was isolated from a human donor with severe aplastic anemia or a healthy control (not recorded which). Input material: sorted CD4+, CD8+, or CD8+CD57+ T cells (not recorded which) from PBMCs. In this chain, TRBV20-1 is recombined with TRBJ1-2; 9 middle bases align to TRBD1. The DNA reads as follows: TGCAGTGCCAGGGACAGGGTCTATGGCTACACCTTC. This encodes CSARDRVYGYTF.